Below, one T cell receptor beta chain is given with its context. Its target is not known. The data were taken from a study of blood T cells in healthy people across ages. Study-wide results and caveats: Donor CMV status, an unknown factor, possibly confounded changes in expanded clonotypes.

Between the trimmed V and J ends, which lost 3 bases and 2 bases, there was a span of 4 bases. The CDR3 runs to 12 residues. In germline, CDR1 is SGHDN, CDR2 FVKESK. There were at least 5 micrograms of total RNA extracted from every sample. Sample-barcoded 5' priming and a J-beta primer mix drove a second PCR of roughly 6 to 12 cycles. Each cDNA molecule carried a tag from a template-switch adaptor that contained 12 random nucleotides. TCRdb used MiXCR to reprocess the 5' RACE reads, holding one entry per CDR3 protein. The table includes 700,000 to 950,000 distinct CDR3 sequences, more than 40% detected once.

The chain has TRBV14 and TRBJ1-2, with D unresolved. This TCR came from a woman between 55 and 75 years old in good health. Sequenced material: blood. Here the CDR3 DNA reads TGTGCCAGCAGCCAGGAAAACTATGGCTACACCTTC. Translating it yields CASSQENYGYTF.